The clone carrying this T cell receptor (beta chain) showed up just a few times. Its antigen is still unknown. cDNA synthesis was performed by 5'RACE with 10-nucleotide random UMIs. Every sequencing run gave over 190 million TCR-beta sequences, taken from 15-18 subjects. TCRdb reanalysed the 5' RACE reads using MiXCR and keeps one entry per CDR3 protein. The sample has approximately 68,000 distinct CDR3 sequences, 4.5% to 5.5% seen once; the top ten hold about 2.2%. Trimming removed 0 bases at V and 6 bases at J, with 14 bases between. The CDR3 has 15 residues. The germline V gene has CDR1 LGHNA and CDR2 YSLEER. This sample is part of a study of neurological immune-mediated disorders. Study conclusions and caveats: One related-CDR3 cluster, found by phylogenetic grouping, held repertoires of 18 of 34 multiple sclerosis patients and is a possible signature. Because no CDR3 amino acid sequences were shared across subjects by expanded clones, private repertoires were suggested in all groups.

The TCR comes from a woman aged 70 to 79 with multiple sclerosis. The sequenced sample was PBMCs. The chain carries TRBV4-3 and TRBJ1-1, with D perhaps matching TRBD1 (5 bases). DNA for the CDR3: TGCGCCAGCAGCCAAGACCCCGGCGCGGGGGCTGAAGCTTTCTTT. Its translation: CASSQDPGAGAEAFF.